The entry below describes one T cell receptor beta chain. The antigen is undetermined. These data originate in a study of cytomegalovirus exposure and HLA in healthy donors. Points from the study as a whole: Several of the most significant clusters appeared, in a later analysis, to be linked to common viral pathogens. One later analysis reportedly identified an Asian-associated ancestry cluster that showed fewer N-insertions than the roughly 720-donor mean.

The PCR was carried out with 60 Vbeta primers and 13 Jbeta primers. Original data processing: An analysis that came later counted tens of millions of unique TCR beta chains, around 10 million shared. Profiling relied on immunoSEQ multiplex PCR, and the TCRdb table lists in-frame clones only, not all of them. That table gives V, J and clone size, and the DNA gave D and trimming. Among more than 90,000 clones, roughly 70% were seen once, and the ten largest hold 10%. V dropped 11 bases and J dropped 0 bases, with 16 bases sitting between them. Germline CDR1 is LNHDA and CDR2 is SQIVND (reference sequence). This CDR3 has 14 amino acids.

The TCR was taken from a man aged 45-65 years in good health and CMV-seronegative. The sequenced sample was PBMCs. The chain recombines TRBV19 with TRBJ1-1, with TRBD1 as a possible D gene (6 bases). As DNA, the CDR3 is TGTGCCGCTAAACCGGGACACCTGAACACTGAAGCTTTCTTT. This codes for CAAKPGHLNTEAFF.